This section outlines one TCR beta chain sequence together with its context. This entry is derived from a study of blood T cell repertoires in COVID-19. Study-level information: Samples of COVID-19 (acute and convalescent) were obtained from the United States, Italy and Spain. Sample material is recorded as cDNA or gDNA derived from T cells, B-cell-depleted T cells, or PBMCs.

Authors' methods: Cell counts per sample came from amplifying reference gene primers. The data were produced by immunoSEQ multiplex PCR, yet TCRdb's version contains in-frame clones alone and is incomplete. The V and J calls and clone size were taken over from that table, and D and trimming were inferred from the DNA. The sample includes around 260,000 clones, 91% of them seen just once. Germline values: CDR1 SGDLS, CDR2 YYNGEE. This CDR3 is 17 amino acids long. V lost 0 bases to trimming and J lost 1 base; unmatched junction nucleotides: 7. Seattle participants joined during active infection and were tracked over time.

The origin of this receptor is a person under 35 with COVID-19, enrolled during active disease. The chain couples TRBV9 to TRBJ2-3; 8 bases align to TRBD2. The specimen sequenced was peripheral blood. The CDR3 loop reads CASSVGWASGRTDTQYF. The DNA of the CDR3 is TGTGCCAGCAGCGTAGGATGGGCTAGCGGGCGCACAGATACGCAGTATTTT.